Here is one T cell receptor (beta chain) with its context. Trimming stripped 6 bases from V and 6 bases from J, with 17 bases between. CDR3 length: 15 residues. CDR1 MNHEY and CDR2 SVGAGI come from the germline V gene. The data derive from a study of blood T cell repertoires in COVID-19. At the level of the study: Sources were T cells, B-cell-depleted T cells, or PBMCs; the material itself was cDNA or gDNA.

The table came from immunoSEQ multiplex PCR; TCRdb's copy has only in-frame clones and leaves some out. The table shows around 180,000 clones, with about 85% occurring only once. This sequence was found in an older man with COVID-19, enrolled during active disease. The rearrangement links TRBV6-5 to TRBJ1-4; D possibly corresponds to TRBD1 (5 bases). Sequencing input: peripheral blood. The CDR3 bases are TGTGCCAGCAGCCCCGGACACTATGGGGATGAAAAACTGTTTTTT. Residues: CASSPGHYGDEKLFF.